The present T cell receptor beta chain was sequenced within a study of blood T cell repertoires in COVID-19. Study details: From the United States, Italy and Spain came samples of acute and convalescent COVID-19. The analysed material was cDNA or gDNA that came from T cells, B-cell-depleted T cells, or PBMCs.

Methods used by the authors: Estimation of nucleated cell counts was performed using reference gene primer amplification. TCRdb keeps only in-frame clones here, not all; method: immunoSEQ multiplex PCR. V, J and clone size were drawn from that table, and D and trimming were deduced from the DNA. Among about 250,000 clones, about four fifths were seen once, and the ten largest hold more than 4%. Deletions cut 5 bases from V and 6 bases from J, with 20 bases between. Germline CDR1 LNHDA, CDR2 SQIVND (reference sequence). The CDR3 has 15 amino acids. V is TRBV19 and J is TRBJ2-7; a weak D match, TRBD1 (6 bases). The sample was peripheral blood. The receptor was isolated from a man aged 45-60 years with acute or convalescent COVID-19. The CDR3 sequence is CASSPEVYRVGEQYF. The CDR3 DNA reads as TGTGCCAGTAGTCCCGAGGTCTACAGGGTGGGCGAGCAGTACTTC.